Listed below are T cell receptor beta chains from one sample, sequenced in a study of blood T cell repertoires in COVID-19. Assay: immunoSEQ multiplex PCR; the TCRdb copy retains only in-frame clones and omits some. Found here are under 130,000 clones, roughly nine tenths of them singletons; the top ten hold approximately 3.5%. Input material: peripheral blood. The receptors derive from a woman in her sixties or seventies with acute or convalescent COVID-19. Each CDR3 is given with its conserved first and last residue. A D gene is named only where the DNA matches it firmly. Part of the rows lack a size; the others show once, few, many or a class for expanded clones.

CDR3 protein: CASSSHGPEAFF
CDR3 DNA: TGTGCCAGCAGTTCGCATGGGCCTGAAGCTTTCTTT
D gene: -
J gene: TRBJ1-1
clone size: -
V gene: TRBV6-2/TRBV6-3

CDR3 protein: CASSLTGGDTQYF
CDR3 DNA: TGTGCCAGCAGTTTAACGGGGGGAGATACGCAGTATTTT
D gene: TRBD2
J gene: TRBJ2-3
clone size: few
V gene: TRBV28

CDR3 protein: CASSYRQGLITEAFF
CDR3 DNA: TGTGCCAGCAGTTACAGACAGGGATTAATCACTGAAGCTTTCTTT
D gene: TRBD1
J gene: TRBJ1-1
clone size: -
V gene: TRBV6-5

CDR3 protein: CASTRTGEAFF
CDR3 DNA: TGTGCCAGCACCCGTACGGGGGAAGCTTTCTTT
D gene: -
J gene: TRBJ1-1
clone size: -
V gene: TRBV11-3

CDR3 protein: CASNQGKGEQYF
CDR3 DNA: TGTGCCAGCAATCAGGGAAAGGGCGAGCAGTACTTC
D gene: -
J gene: TRBJ2-7
clone size: -
V gene: TRBV28

CDR3 protein: CASSPTTYTGELFF
CDR3 DNA: TGTGCCAGCAGCCCGACTACTTACACCGGGGAGCTGTTTTTT
D gene: -
J gene: TRBJ2-2
clone size: -
V gene: TRBV21-1

CDR3 protein: CASSQDARDYGYTF
CDR3 DNA: TGTGCCAGCAGCCAAGATGCCAGGGACTATGGCTACACCTTC
D gene: -
J gene: TRBJ1-2
clone size: -
V gene: TRBV14

CDR3 protein: CASRDRGLSTEAFF
CDR3 DNA: TGTGCCAGCAGAGACAGGGGGCTGAGCACTGAAGCTTTCTTT
D gene: TRBD1
J gene: TRBJ1-1
clone size: once
V gene: TRBV6-5

CDR3 protein: CASGSTNEKLFF
CDR3 DNA: TGTGCTTCGGGTTCAACTAATGAAAAACTGTTTTTT
D gene: -
J gene: TRBJ1-4
clone size: -
V gene: TRBV28

CDR3 protein: CASSPPLVRNEQFF
CDR3 DNA: TGTGCCAGCTCACCACCCCTAGTTAGGAATGAGCAGTTCTTC
D gene: -
J gene: TRBJ2-1
clone size: -
V gene: TRBV18

CDR3 protein: CASSGDPTGEQYF
CDR3 DNA: TGTGCCAGCTCAGGGGATCCTACGGGGGAGCAGTACTTC
D gene: -
J gene: TRBJ2-7
clone size: -
V gene: TRBV18

CDR3 protein: CASSFRSGDNEQFF
CDR3 DNA: TGTGCCAGCAGCTTTCGTAGCGGAGACAATGAGCAGTTCTTC
D gene: -
J gene: TRBJ2-1
clone size: -
V gene: TRBV7-8

CDR3 protein: CSVEGSRSTRRTGVYEQYF
CDR3 DNA: TGCAGCGTTGAAGGGAGCAGGTCCACCCGGAGGACAGGGGTTTACGAGCAGTACTTC
D gene: TRBD1
J gene: TRBJ2-7
clone size: -
V gene: TRBV29-1

CDR3 protein: CASTPFGGSGNEQFF
CDR3 DNA: TGTGCCAGCACTCCCTTCGGGGGGTCGGGCAATGAGCAGTTCTTC
D gene: TRBD2
J gene: TRBJ2-1
clone size: -
V gene: TRBV6-5

CDR3 protein: CASSSYPDRGGYGYTF
CDR3 DNA: TGTGCCAGCAGCTCTTACCCTGACAGGGGGGGCTATGGCTACACCTTC
D gene: TRBD1
J gene: TRBJ1-2
clone size: few
V gene: TRBV7-9

CDR3 protein: CAWTRTGQPNSPLHF
CDR3 DNA: TGTGCCTGGACCCGGACTGGGCAGCCCAATTCACCCCTCCACTTT
D gene: -
J gene: TRBJ1-6
clone size: -
V gene: TRBV30

CDR3 protein: CASSFDRRNTEAFF
CDR3 DNA: TGTGCCAGCAGTTTCGACAGGAGGAACACTGAAGCTTTCTTT
D gene: -
J gene: TRBJ1-1
clone size: -
V gene: TRBV28

CDR3 protein: CASSTGLAGPQETQYF
CDR3 DNA: TGTGCCAGCAGCACCGGACTAGCGGGCCCCCAAGAGACCCAGTACTTC
D gene: TRBD2
J gene: TRBJ2-5
clone size: few
V gene: TRBV5-6

CDR3 protein: CASSERFTGAYGYTF
CDR3 DNA: TGTGCCAGCAGTGAAAGGTTTACAGGGGCCTATGGCTACACCTTC
D gene: TRBD1
J gene: TRBJ1-2
clone size: -
V gene: TRBV6-1

CDR3 protein: CASGLGLAANNEQFF
CDR3 DNA: TGTGCTAGTGGTTTGGGACTAGCGGCCAACAATGAGCAGTTCTTC
D gene: TRBD2
J gene: TRBJ2-1
clone size: -
V gene: TRBV12-5

CDR3 protein: CASSSLEGADGYTF
CDR3 DNA: TGTGCCAGCAGTTCACTCGAGGGGGCTGATGGCTACACCTTC
D gene: TRBD1
J gene: TRBJ1-2
clone size: once
V gene: TRBV6-6

CDR3 protein: CASSVGLAGNNEQFF
CDR3 DNA: TGTGCCAGCAGCGTAGGGCTAGCGGGAAACAATGAGCAGTTCTTC
D gene: TRBD2
J gene: TRBJ2-1
clone size: once
V gene: TRBV9